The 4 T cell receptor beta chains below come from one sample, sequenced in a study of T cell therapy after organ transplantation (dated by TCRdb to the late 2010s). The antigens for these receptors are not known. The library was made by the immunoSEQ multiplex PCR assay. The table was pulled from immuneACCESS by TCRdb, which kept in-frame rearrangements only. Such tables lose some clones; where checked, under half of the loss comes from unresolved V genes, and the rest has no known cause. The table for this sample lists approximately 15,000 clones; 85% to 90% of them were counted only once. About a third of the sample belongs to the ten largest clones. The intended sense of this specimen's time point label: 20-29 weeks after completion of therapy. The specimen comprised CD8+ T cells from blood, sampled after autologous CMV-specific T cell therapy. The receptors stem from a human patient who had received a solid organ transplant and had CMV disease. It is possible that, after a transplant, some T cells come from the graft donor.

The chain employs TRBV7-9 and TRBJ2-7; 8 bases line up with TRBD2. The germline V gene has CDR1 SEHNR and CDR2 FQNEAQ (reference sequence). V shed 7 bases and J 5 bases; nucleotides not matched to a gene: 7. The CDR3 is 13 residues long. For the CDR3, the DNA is TGTGCCAGCACCACGGGGGGGATCGACGAGCAGTACTTC. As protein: CASTTGGIDEQYF.

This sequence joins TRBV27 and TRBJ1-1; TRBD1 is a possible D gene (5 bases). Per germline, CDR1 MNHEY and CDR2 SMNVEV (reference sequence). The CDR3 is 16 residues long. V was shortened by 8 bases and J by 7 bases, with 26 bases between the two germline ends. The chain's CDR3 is CASGYPTAPLGGEAFF. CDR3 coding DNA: TGTGCCAGCGGCTATCCGACAGCGCCGCTGGGCGGTGAAGCTTTCTTT.

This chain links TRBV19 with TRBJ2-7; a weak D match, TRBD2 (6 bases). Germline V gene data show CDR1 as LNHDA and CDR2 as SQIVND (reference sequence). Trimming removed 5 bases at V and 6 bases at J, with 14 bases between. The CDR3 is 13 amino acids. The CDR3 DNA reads TGTGCCAGTAGTTCCACCTCCGGGGGCGAGCAGTACTTC. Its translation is CASSSTSGGEQYF.

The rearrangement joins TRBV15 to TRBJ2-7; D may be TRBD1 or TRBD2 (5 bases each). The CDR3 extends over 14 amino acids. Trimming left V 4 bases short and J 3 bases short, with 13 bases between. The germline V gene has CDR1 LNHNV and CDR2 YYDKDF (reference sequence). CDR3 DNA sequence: TGTGCCACCAGCATTGAGGGGATGGGCTACGAGCAGTACTTC. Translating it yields CATSIEGMGYEQYF. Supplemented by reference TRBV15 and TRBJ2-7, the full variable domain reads DAMVIQNPRYQVTQFGKPVTLSCSQTLNHNVMYWYQQKSSQAPKLLFHYYDKDFNNEADTPDNFQSRRPNTSFCFLDIRSPGLGDTAMYLCATSIEGMGYEQYFGPGTRLTVT.